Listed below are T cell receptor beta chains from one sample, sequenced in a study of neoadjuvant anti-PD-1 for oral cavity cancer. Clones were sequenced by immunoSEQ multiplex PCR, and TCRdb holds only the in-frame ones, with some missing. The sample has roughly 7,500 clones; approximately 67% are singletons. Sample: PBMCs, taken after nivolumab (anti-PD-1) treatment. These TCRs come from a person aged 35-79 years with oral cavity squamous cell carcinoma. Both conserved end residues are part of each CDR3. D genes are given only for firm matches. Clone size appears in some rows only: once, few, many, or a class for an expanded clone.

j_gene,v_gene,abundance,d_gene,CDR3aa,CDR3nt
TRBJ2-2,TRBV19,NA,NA,CASSSRVFLLRRELFF,TGTGCCAGTAGTAGTCGGGTTTTCCTACTTCGCCGGGAGCTGTTTTTT
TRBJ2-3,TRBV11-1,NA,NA,CASSPLVQNTDTQYF,TGTGCCAGCAGCCCTTTGGTCCAGAACACAGATACGCAGTATTTT
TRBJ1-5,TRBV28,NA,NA,CASSLTLQNQPQHF,TGTGCCAGCAGTTTAACCTTACAAAATCAGCCCCAGCATTTT
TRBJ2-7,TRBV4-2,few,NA,CASSQIWGQAYEQYF,TGTGCCAGCAGCCAAATCTGGGGACAAGCCTACGAGCAGTACTTC
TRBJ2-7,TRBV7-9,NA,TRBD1,CASSFDEGAEYF,TGTGCCAGCAGCTTCGACGAGGGGGCAGAGTACTTC
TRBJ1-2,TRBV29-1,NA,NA,CSVNRASGGYTF,TGCAGCGTGAACAGGGCTTCTGGTGGCTACACCTTC
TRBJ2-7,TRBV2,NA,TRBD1,CARRTGLDEQYF,TGTGCCAGGCGGACAGGGCTCGACGAGCAGTACTTC
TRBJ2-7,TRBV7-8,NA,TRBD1,CASSLGRTGGRSYEQYF,TGTGCCAGCAGCTTAGGGAGGACAGGGGGAAGATCCTACGAGCAGTACTTC
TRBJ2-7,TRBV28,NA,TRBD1,CASSSGDRRYEQYF,TGTGCCAGCAGTTCCGGGGACAGGCGCTACGAGCAGTACTTC
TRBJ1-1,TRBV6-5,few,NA,CAALGNTEAFF,TGTGCCGCATTAGGTAACACTGAAGCTTTCTTT
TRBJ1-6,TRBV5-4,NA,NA,CASSLEVGSPLHF,TGTGCCAGCAGCTTGGAAGTTGGTTCACCCCTCCACTTT
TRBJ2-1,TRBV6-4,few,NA,CASSDSDNNEQFF,TGTGCCAGCAGTGACTCGGACAACAATGAGCAGTTCTTC
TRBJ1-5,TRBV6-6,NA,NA,CASSYPGGGQPQHF,TGTGCCAGCAGTTATCCCGGCGGTGGTCAGCCCCAGCATTTT
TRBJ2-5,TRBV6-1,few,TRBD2,CASSGGLAWETQYF,TGTGCCAGCAGTGGGGGACTAGCGTGGGAGACCCAGTACTTC
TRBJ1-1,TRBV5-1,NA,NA,CASSRTSGAPYTEAFF,TGCGCCAGCAGCCGAACATCAGGGGCGCCGTACACTGAAGCTTTCTTT
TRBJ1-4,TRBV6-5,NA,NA,CASSPTLNEKLFF,TGTGCCAGCAGCCCCACCCTTAATGAAAAACTGTTTTTT
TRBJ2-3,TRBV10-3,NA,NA,CAISEGASRRTDTQYF,TGTGCCATCAGTGAAGGTGCCAGTCGACGCACAGATACGCAGTATTTT
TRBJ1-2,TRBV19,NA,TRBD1,CASIDPARDRANYGYTF,TGTGCCAGTATTGACCCCGCCCGGGACAGGGCTAACTATGGCTACACCTTC
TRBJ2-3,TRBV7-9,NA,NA,CASSLVGSGITDTQYF,TGTGCCAGCAGCTTAGTAGGCAGCGGCATAACAGATACGCAGTATTTT
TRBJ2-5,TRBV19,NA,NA,CASSKSGIQETQYF,TGTGCCAGTAGTAAGTCAGGCATACAAGAGACCCAGTACTTC
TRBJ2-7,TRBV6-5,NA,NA,CASSYSTSSYEQYF,TGTGCCAGCAGTTACTCGACTAGCTCCTACGAGCAGTACTTC
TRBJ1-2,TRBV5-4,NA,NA,CAARRKRDYGYTF,TGTGCCGCAAGGCGTAAGAGGGACTATGGCTACACCTTC
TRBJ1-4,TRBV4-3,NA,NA,CASSQEGRSHDRVFF,TGCGCCAGCAGCCAAGAGGGACGAAGCCACGACCGGGTGTTTTTT
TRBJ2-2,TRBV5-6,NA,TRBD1,CASSLVGQGTGELFF,TGTGCCAGCAGCTTGGTGGGACAGGGCACCGGGGAGCTGTTTTTT
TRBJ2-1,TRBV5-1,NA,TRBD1,CASSSDGTGAFSGFF,TGCGCCAGCAGCTCGGACGGGACAGGGGCTTTTTCTGGGTTCTTC
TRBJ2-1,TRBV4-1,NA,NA,CASRIGAGRSYNEQFF,TGCGCCAGCAGGATCGGGGCGGGGAGGTCCTACAATGAGCAGTTCTTC
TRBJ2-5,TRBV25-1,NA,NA,CASSERQPDFQETQYF,TGTGCCAGCAGTGAAAGGCAGCCAGATTTTCAAGAGACCCAGTACTTC
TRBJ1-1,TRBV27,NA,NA,CASTHLQGNTEAFF,TGTGCCAGCACCCATTTACAGGGAAACACTGAAGCTTTCTTT
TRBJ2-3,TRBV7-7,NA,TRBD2,CASSPTGGGSTDTQYF,TGTGCCAGCAGCCCTACCGGGGGGGGTAGCACAGATACGCAGTATTTT
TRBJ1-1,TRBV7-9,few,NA,CASSLVGGFRAFF,TGTGCCAGCAGCTTAGTCGGCGGGTTTCGGGCTTTCTTT
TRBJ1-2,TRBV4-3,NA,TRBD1,CASSQFVGQGYGYTF,TGCGCCAGCAGCCAATTCGTAGGACAGGGCTATGGCTACACCTTC
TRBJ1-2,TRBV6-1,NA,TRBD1,CASSDWTGGINSYGYTF,TGTGCCAGCAGTGATTGGACAGGGGGTATCAACTCGTATGGCTACACCTTC
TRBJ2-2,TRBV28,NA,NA,CASSLLQPGSRWGELFF,TGTGCCAGCAGTTTATTACAACCGGGCTCCCGGTGGGGGGAGCTGTTTTTT
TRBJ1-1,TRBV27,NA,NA,CASSLSGSYTEAFF,TGTGCCAGCAGTTTATCGGGAAGTTACACTGAAGCTTTCTTT
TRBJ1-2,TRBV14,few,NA,CASSQGINYGYTF,TGTGCCAGCAGCCAAGGGATAAACTATGGCTACACCTTC
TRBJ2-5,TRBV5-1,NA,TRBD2,CASSLEAGVQETQYF,TGCGCCAGCAGCTTGGAAGCGGGGGTTCAAGAGACCCAGTACTTC
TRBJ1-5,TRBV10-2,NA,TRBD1,CASAGAGQYSNSNQPQHF,TGCGCCTCAGCGGGGGCGGGACAGTACTCCAATAGCAATCAGCCCCAGCATTTT
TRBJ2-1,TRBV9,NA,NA,CASSLSGQPNNEQFF,TGTGCCAGCAGCCTCAGCGGGCAACCAAACAATGAGCAGTTCTTC
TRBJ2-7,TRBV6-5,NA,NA,CASSYMYEQYF,TGTGCCAGCAGTTACATGTACGAGCAGTACTTC
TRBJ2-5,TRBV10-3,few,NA,CAISESTPRLNQETQYF,TGTGCCATCAGTGAGTCAACCCCACGGCTAAACCAAGAGACCCAGTACTTC
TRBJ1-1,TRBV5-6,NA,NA,CASSAAGSLNTEAFF,TGTGCCAGCAGCGCAGCCGGGTCGCTGAACACTGAAGCTTTCTTT
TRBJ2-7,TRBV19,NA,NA,CASSVDSFEQYF,TGTGCCAGTAGTGTGGACAGTTTCGAGCAGTACTTC
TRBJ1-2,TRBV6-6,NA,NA,CASRTTQGNYGYTF,TGTGCCAGCAGGACGACACAGGGTAACTATGGCTACACCTTC